A single TCR beta chain is shown here with its context. Its matching antigen is unknown. Germline V gene data show CDR1 as MNHEY and CDR2 as SVGEGT. V lost 0 bases and J lost 4, with 26 bases in between. There are 20 residues in the CDR3. The data derive from a study of T-cell reconstitution after alpha-beta-depleted transplantation in children. General study results and limits: T-cell numbers and diversity, one year after transplant, stemmed largely from T cells that were newly produced. Recipient T cells and thymic progenitors that survived gave rise to the high TCRbeta diversity observed at day 60 in some patients.

Unique molecular identifiers were used in preparing the TCRbeta library. TCRdb ran MiXCR on the PCR reads and lists one entry per CDR3 protein. There are around 700,000 distinct CDR3 sequences in the sample; around 14% occur only once, and 0.79% lies in the top ten. The sample was PBMCs, taken before TCRalphabeta/CD19-depleted stem cell transplant. The gene calls are TRBV6-2 or TRBV6-3 and TRBJ2-3; the D gene is possibly TRBD2 (6 bases). The clonotype originates from a girl aged 2 to 9 with congenital amegakaryocytic thrombocytopenia, due to receive a stem cell transplant. The CDR3 region has the DNA TGTGCCAGCAGTTACTCTCCAGTGGAGGGCAGTGGAGAACGGGCAGATACGCAGTATTTT. As protein: CASSYSPVEGSGERADTQYF.